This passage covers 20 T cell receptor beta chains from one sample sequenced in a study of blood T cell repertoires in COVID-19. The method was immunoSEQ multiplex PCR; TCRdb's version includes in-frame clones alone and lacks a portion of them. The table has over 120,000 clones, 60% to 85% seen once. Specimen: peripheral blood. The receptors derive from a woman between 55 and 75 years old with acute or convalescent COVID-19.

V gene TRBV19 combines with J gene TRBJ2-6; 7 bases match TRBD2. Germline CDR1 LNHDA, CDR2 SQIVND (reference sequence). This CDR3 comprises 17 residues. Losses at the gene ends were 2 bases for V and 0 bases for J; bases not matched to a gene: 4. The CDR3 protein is CASSILAASSGANVLTF. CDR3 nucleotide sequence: TGTGCCAGTAGTATACTAGCGGCAAGCTCTGGGGCCAACGTCCTGACTTTC.

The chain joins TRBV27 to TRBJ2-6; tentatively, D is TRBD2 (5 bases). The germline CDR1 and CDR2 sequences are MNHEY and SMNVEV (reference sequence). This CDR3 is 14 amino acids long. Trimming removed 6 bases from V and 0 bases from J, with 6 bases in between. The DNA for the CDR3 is TGTGCCAGCAGAGGAGGCTCTGGGGCCAACGTCCTGACTTTC. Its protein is CASRGGSGANVLTF.

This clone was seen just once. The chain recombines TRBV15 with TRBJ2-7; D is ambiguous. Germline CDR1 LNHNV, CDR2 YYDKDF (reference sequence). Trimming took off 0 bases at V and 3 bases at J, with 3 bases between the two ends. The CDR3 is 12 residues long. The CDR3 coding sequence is TGTGCCACCAGCAGAGACAGCTACGAGCAGTACTTC. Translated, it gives CATSRDSYEQYF.

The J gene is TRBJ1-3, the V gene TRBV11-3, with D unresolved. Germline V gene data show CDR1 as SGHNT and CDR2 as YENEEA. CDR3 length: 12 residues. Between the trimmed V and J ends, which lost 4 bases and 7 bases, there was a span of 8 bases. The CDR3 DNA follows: TGTGCCAGCAGCTCCACCGGGAACACCATATATTTT. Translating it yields CASSSTGNTIYF.

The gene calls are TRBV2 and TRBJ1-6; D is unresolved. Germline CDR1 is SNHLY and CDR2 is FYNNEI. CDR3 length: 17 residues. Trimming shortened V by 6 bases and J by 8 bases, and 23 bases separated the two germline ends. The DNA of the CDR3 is TGTGCCAGCAGGGGTCGAGGTCGTCGAAATCCCGATTCACCCCTCCACTTT. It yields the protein CASRGRGRRNPDSPLHF.

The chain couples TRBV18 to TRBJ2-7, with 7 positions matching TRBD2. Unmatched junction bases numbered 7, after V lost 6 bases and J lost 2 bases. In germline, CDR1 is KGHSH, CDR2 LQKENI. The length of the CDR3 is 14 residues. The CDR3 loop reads CASSFAGTTYEQYF. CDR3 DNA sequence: TGTGCCAGCTCTTTTGCCGGGACTACCTACGAGCAGTACTTC.

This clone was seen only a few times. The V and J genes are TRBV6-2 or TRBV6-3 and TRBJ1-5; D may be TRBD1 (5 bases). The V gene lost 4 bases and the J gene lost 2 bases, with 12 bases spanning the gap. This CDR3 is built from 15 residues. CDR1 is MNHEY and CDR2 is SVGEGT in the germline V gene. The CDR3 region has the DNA TGTGCCAGCAGTTGGGGGGGGTATGGCAATCAGCCCCAGCATTTT. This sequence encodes CASSWGGYGNQPQHF.

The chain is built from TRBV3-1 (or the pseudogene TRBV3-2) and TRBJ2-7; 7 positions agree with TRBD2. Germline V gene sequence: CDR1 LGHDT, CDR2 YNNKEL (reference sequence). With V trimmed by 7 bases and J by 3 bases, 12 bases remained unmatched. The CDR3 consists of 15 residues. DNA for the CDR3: TGTGCCAGCACCTCGAGGGCTAGCGGTCTCTACGAGCAGTACTTC. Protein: CASTSRASGLYEQYF.

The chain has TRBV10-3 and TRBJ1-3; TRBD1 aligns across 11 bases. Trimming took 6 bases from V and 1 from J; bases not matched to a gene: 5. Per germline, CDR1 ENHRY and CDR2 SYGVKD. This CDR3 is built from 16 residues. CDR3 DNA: TGTGCCATCAGGCGGGACAGGGGGATTTCTGGAAACACCATATATTTT. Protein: CAIRRDRGISGNTIYF.

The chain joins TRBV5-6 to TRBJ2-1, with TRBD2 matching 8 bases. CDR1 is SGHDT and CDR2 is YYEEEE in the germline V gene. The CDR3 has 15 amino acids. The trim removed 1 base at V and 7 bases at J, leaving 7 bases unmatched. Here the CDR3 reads CASSLSGSYGNEQFF. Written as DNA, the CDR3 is TGTGCCAGCAGCTTGAGCGGGAGTTATGGGAATGAGCAGTTCTTC.

CDR3 region: CASTPYPGGAHYGYTF. In DNA, the CDR3 is TGTGCCAGCACCCCCTATCCGGGGGGCGCACACTATGGCTACACCTTC. The chain combines TRBV28 with TRBJ1-2; perhaps TRBD1 as D (6 bases). The CDR3 has 16 residues. Germline V gives CDR1 MDHEN, CDR2 SYDVKM. Trimming left V 7 bases short and J 3 bases short, with 21 bases between.

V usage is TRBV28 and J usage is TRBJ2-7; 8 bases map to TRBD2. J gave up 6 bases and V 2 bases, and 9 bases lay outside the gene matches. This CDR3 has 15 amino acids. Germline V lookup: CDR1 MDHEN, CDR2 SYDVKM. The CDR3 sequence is CASSLTGGVWGEQYF. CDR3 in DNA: TGTGCCAGCAGTTTAACGGGAGGGGTTTGGGGCGAGCAGTACTTC.

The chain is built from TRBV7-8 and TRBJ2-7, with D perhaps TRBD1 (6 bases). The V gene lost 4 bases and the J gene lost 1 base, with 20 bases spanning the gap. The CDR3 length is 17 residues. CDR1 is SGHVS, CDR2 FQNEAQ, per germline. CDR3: CASSSLAGRGLSYEQYF. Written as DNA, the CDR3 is TGTGCCAGCAGCTCCTTGGCGGGCAGGGGCCTATCCTACGAGCAGTACTTC.

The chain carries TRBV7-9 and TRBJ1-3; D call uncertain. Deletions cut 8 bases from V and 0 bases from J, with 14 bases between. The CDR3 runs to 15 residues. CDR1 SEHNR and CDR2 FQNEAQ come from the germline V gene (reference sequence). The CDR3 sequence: CASPSDSSSGNTIYF. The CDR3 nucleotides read TGTGCCAGCCCTAGCGACTCCAGCTCTGGAAACACCATATATTTT.

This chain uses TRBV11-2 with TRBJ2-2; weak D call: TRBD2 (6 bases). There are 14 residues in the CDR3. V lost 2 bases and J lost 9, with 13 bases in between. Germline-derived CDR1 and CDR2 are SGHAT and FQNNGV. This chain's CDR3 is CASSLSGSFRELFF. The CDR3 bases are TGTGCCAGCAGCTTAAGCGGGTCTTTCCGGGAGCTGTTTTTT.

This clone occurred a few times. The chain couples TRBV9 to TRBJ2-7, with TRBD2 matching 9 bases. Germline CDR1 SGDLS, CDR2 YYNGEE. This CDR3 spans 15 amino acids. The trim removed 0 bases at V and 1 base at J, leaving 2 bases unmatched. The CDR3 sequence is CASSVGLAGSYEQYF. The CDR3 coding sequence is TGTGCCAGCAGCGTAGGGCTAGCGGGGTCCTACGAGCAGTACTTC.

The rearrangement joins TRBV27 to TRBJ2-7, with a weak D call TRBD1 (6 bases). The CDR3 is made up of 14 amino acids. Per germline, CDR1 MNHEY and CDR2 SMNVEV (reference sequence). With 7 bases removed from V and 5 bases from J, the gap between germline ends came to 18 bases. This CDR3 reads CASTRVRGAHEQYF. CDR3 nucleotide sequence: TGTGCCAGCACCCGTGTCAGGGGAGCCCACGAGCAGTACTTC.

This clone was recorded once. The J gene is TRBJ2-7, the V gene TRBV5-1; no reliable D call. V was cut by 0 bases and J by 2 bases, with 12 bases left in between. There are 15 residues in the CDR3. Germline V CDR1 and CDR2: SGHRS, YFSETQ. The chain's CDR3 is CASSLEPNPAYEQYF. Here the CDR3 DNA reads TGCGCCAGCAGCTTGGAGCCCAACCCCGCCTACGAGCAGTACTTC.

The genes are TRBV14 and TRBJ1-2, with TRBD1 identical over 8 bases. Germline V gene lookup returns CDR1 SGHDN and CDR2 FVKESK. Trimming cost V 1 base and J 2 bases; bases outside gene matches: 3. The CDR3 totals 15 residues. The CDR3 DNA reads TGTGCCAGCAGCCAAGGACAGGGGAAGAACTATGGCTACACCTTC. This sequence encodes CASSQGQGKNYGYTF.

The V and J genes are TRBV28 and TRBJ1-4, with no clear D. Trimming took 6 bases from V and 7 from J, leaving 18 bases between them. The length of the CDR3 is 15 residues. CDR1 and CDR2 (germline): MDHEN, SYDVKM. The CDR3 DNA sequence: TGTGCCAGCAGGCCCTTAAGGGTCCGGGGTGAAAAACTGTTTTTT. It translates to CASRPLRVRGEKLFF.